The present TCR beta chain was sequenced within a study of OX40 agonist ivuxolimab in advanced cancers. Study summary: Ivuxolimab, which patients received intravenously every 2 weeks, was dosed at 0.01 to 10 mg/kg. The diagnoses of dose-escalation patients were hepatocellular carcinoma, melanoma, renal cell or head and neck cancer. Enrollees could have had prior anti-PD-1, anti-PD-L1 or anti-CTLA-4 therapy, which about 40% had received. Findings and caveats of the study: CD8+ T cells were the subset that, on average, had more expanded clones than CD4+.

The data were produced by immunoSEQ multiplex PCR, yet TCRdb's version contains in-frame clones alone and is incomplete. This sample has 65,000 to 95,000 clones, with nearly 90% found just once. The V and J ends lost 0 bases and 2 bases respectively, with 17 bases between them. The CDR3 contains 18 residues. Germline V gene sequence: CDR1 SGHTA, CDR2 FQGNSA. This clone was picked up a small number of times. The antigen is not known. Sequencing was performed on CD4+ or CD8+ T cells sorted from blood, taken in a trial of the OX40 agonist ivuxolimab. V and J are TRBV7-2 and TRBJ1-5; TRBD1 is a possible D gene (6 bases). This TCR came from an adult with an advanced solid tumor such as melanoma, head and neck, liver or kidney cancer. The CDR3: CASSLAGGGGARNQPQHF. CDR3 nucleotides: TGTGCCAGCAGCTTAGCGGGGGGAGGGGGAGCCCGCAATCAGCCCCAGCATTTT.